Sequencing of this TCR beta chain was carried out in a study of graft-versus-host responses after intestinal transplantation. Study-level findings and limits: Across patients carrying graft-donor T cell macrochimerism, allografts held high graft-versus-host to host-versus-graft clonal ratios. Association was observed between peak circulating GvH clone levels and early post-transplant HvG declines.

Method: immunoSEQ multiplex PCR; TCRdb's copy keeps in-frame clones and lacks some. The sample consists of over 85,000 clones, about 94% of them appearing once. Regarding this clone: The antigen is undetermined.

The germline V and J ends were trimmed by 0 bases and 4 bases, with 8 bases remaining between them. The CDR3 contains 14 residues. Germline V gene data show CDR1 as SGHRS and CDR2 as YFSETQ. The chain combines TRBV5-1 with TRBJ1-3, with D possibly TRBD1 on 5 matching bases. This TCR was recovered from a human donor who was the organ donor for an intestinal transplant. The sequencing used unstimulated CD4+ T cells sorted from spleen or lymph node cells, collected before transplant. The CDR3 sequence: CASSLDQGGNTIYF. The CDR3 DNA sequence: TGCGCCAGCAGCTTGGATCAGGGAGGAAACACCATATATTTT.